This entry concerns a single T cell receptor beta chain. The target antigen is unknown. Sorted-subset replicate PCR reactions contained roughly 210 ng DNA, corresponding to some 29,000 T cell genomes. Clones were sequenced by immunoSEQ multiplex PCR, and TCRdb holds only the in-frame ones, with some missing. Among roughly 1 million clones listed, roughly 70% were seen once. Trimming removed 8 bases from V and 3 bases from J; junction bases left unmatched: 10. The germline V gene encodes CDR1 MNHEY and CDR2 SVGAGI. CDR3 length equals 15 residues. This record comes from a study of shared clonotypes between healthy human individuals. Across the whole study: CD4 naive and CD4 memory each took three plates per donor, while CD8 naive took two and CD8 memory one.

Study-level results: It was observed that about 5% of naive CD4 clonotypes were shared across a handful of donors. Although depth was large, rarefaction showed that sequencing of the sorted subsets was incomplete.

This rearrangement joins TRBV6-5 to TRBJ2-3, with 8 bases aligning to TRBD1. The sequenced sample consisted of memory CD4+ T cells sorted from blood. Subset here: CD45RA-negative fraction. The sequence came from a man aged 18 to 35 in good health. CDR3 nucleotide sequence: TGTGCCAGCTATAACCGACAGGGGAGAACAGATACGCAGTATTTT. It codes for CASYNRQGRTDTQYF.